Many counts were recorded for the clone carrying this T cell receptor (beta chain). Its antigen is not known. With no exceptions, donors were healthy Caucasians. The data originate from a study of identical twins. Study findings and constraints: Weaker excess twin sharing was observed in beta out-of-frame sequences. The study reached conclusions through statistical analysis that was cross-sectional, not following the same donors.

Each cDNA held unique molecular identifiers, and template switching gave it a universal primer site. TCRdb reprocessed the 5' RACE reads with MiXCR, giving one entry per CDR3 protein. Among under 250,000 distinct CDR3 sequences listed, 12% were seen once. The sample was also reused in another study, on yellow fever vaccine responses in identical twins.

Sequenced input: memory (CD45RO+) T cells sorted from blood. This clonotype was sampled from a woman under 30 in good health.

The CDR3 coding sequence is TGCAGTGCTAGAGTACCGGGACAGGGGACCCTTGGGGCTAATGAAAAACTGTTTTTT. Translated, it gives CSARVPGQGTLGANEKLFF. The rearrangement links TRBV20-1 to TRBJ1-4, with 10 bases matching TRBD1. V lost 1 base, J lost 3 bases, and 14 bases stayed unmatched. There are 19 residues in the CDR3. Germline lookup yields CDR1 DFQATT and CDR2 SNEGSKA (reference sequence).